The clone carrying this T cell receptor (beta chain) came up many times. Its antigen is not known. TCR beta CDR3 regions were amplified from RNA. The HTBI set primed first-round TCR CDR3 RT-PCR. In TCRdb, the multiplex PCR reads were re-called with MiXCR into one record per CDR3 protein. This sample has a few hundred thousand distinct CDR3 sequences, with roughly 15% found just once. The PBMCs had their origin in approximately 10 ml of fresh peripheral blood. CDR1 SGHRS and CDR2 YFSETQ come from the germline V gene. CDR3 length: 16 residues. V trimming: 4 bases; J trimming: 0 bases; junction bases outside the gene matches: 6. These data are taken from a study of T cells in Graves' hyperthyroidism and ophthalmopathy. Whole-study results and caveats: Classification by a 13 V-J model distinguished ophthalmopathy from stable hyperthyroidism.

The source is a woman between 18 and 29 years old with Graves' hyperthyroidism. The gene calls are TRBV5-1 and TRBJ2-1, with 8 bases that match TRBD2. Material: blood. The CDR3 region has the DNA TGCGCCAGCAGCGGAAGCGGGGGTAGCTCCTACAATGAGCAGTTCTTC. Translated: CASSGSGGSSYNEQFF.